This T cell receptor (beta chain) was recovered during a study of blood T cell repertoires in COVID-19. Background on the study: The analysed material was cDNA or gDNA that came from T cells, B-cell-depleted T cells, or PBMCs.

Generated by immunoSEQ multiplex PCR, the TCRdb table keeps only in-frame clones and is missing some. The sample has hundreds of thousands of clones, approximately 83% seen once. The CDR3 is 16 amino acids. Looked up from germline, CDR1 is MDHEN and CDR2 is SYDVKM. Trimming took 4 bases from V and 10 from J; bases not matched to a gene: 8. The TCR comes from a woman in her thirties or forties with active or convalescent COVID-19. Sequenced input: peripheral blood. The V call is TRBV28, the J call TRBJ2-1, with 15 nucleotides matching TRBD2. This CDR3 is CASSSWTSGGGGEQFF. The CDR3, as DNA: TGTGCCAGCAGTTCTTGGACTAGCGGGGGGGGAGGAGAGCAGTTCTTC.